This T cell receptor beta chain stems from a study of CD8+CD57+ T cells in acquired aplastic anemia. Patients sequenced had flow cytometry evidence of CD8+CD57+ cell expansion. Each of the patients presented with severe acquired aplastic anemia. Patients had undergone no therapy by the time their blood was sampled. Using genomic DNA as the template, TCR beta VDJ and CDR3 profiling was carried out. TCRdb called the reads again in MiXCR, with one record for every CDR3 protein. The table shows approximately 180,000 distinct CDR3 sequences, with approximately 52% occurring only once. The J segment lost 7 bases and the V segment lost 5 bases, leaving 7 bases of the junction unmatched. The CDR3 length is 15 residues. The germline CDR1 and CDR2 sequences are SEHNR and FQNEAQ (reference sequence). This clonotype was found many times.

The sample was sorted CD4+, CD8+, or CD8+CD57+ T cells (not recorded which) from PBMCs. The TCR originated in a human donor with aplastic anemia. The rearrangement uses TRBV7-9 and TRBJ2-2; TRBD1 matches at 10 bases. DNA of the CDR3: TGTGCCAGCAGCCAACGAGGGACAGGGGTCGGGGAGCTGTTTTTT. Translated, it gives CASSQRGTGVGELFF.